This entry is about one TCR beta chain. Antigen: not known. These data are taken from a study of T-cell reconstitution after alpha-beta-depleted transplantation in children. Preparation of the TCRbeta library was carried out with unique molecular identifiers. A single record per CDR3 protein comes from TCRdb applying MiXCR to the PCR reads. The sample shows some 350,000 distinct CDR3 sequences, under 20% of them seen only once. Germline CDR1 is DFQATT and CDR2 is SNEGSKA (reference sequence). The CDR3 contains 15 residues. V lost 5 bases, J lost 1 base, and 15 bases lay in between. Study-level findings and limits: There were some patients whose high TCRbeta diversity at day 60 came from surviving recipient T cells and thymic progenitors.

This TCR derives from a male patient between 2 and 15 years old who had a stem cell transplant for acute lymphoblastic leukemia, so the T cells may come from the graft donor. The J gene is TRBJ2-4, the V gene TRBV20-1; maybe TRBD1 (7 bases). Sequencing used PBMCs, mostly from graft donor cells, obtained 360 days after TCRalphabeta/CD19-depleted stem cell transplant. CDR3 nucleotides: TGCAGTGCTCCAGACAGGGCGGGGGCCAAAAACATTCAGTACTTC. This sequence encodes CSAPDRAGAKNIQYF.